Listed below are T cell receptor beta chains from one sample, sequenced in a study of control samples from healthy donors and cancer patients. Profiled with immunoSEQ multiplex PCR; TCRdb holds only in-frame clones, not every one. The sample includes 100,000 to 150,000 clones, about 91% seen only once; the top ten take roughly 8.7%. Specimen: blood. Receptors were obtained from a man younger than 30 in good health. Both conserved end residues are part of each CDR3. D genes are given only for firm matches. Clone size is not always given. Where it is, it says once, few, many or a class for expanded clones.

abundance	j_gene	len	v_gene	d_gene	CDR3aa	CDR3nt
-	TRBJ1-1	13	TRBV30	-	CAWTRGENTEAFF	TGTGCCTGGACGAGGGGAGAGAACACTGAAGCTTTCTTT
-	TRBJ2-7	16	TRBV7-9	TRBD1	CASSFAPGQGYNEQYF	TGTGCCAGCAGCTTCGCCCCGGGACAGGGTTACAACGAGCAGTACTTC
-	TRBJ1-2	12	TRBV21-1	-	CASRRTGSGYTF	TGTGCCAGCAGACGGACAGGGAGTGGCTACACCTTC
-	TRBJ1-1	10	TRBV30	-	CACLNTEAFF	TGTGCCTGTCTGAACACTGAAGCTTTCTTT
-	TRBJ1-1	14	TRBV2	-	CASSGRSLNTEAFF	TGTGCCAGCAGTGGGCGGAGTTTGAACACTGAAGCTTTCTTT
once	TRBJ2-2	15	TRBV5-1	TRBD2	CASSLSGEGTGELFF	TGCGCCAGCAGCTTAAGTGGGGAGGGCACCGGGGAGCTGTTTTTT
-	TRBJ2-3	15	TRBV7-2	-	CASSPGTFFTDTQYF	TGTGCCAGCAGCCCCGGGACATTTTTCACAGATACGCAGTATTTT
-	TRBJ1-5	13	TRBV11-2	-	CASSLDQGRPQHF	TGTGCCAGCAGCCTGGACCAGGGACGGCCCCAGCATTTT
-	TRBJ2-2	15	TRBV30	TRBD1	CAWGDRARGSGELFF	TGTGCCTGGGGGGACAGGGCCAGGGGGTCCGGGGAGCTGTTTTTT
-	TRBJ2-7	14	TRBV5-1	TRBD1	CASSLGTGTYEQYF	TGCGCCAGCAGCTTGGGGACAGGTACCTACGAGCAGTACTTC
-	TRBJ1-1	13	TRBV6-5	-	CASRRSGNTEAFF	TGTGCCAGTCGACGGAGCGGGAACACTGAAGCTTTCTTT
once	TRBJ1-1	14	TRBV5-1	-	CASSLMQKNTEAFF	TGCGCCAGCAGCCTAATGCAGAAAAACACTGAAGCTTTCTTT
-	TRBJ2-6	16	TRBV5-1	-	CASRGGRSSGANVLTF	TGCGCCAGCAGAGGGGGACGGAGCTCTGGGGCCAACGTCCTGACTTTC
-	TRBJ1-4	14	TRBV5-6	-	CASSLLATNEKLFF	TGTGCCAGCAGCTTGTTGGCAACTAATGAAAAACTGTTTTTT